This TCR beta chain was profiled in a study of T cell changes during pregnancy in multiple sclerosis. Some clones are missing from TCRdb's copy, which holds only in-frame ones; the method was immunoSEQ multiplex PCR. Of roughly 80,000 clones in the sample, 85% to 95% were seen once. Germline-derived CDR1 and CDR2 are SQVTM and ANQGSEA. CDR3 length: 15 residues. V lost 0 bases and J 7 bases, leaving 17 bases between the germline ends. The sample in question was peripheral blood, obtained in the second trimester of pregnancy. The J gene is TRBJ2-3, the V gene TRBV29-1; TRBD1 is a possible D gene (7 bases). This TCR was sampled from a female donor with multiple sclerosis, enrolled in a pregnancy study. CDR3 loop: CSVEDPEGAFNTQYF. CDR3 DNA sequence: TGCAGCGTTGAAGATCCGGAGGGGGCATTCAATACGCAGTATTTT.